The next 22 T cell receptor beta chains were all read from a single sample in a study of OX40 agonist ivuxolimab in advanced cancers. TCRdb's copy holds only in-frame clones and misses some; the assay was immunoSEQ multiplex PCR. The sample contains around 100,000 clones, nearly 90% of which appear only once. Here the sequenced sample was CD4+ or CD8+ T cells sorted from blood, taken in a trial of the OX40 agonist ivuxolimab. The receptors derive from an adult with an advanced solid tumor such as melanoma, head and neck, liver or kidney cancer.

The gene calls are TRBV19 and TRBJ1-1; TRBD1 is a possible D gene (6 bases). Germline values: CDR1 LNHDA, CDR2 SQIVND (reference sequence). The CDR3 spans 14 residues. V lost 4 bases to trimming and J lost 5 bases, with 14 bases between them. The CDR3 DNA reads as TGTGCCAGTAGTAAGGTTTCTCAGGGGACTGAAGCTTTCTTT. Its translation: CASSKVSQGTEAFF.

The chain has TRBV6-5 and TRBJ2-7; weak D call: TRBD1 (6 bases). V shed 5 bases and J shed 2 bases, with 10 bases lying between them. This CDR3 region has 13 residues. CDR1 is MNHEY, CDR2 SVGAGI, per germline. In DNA, the CDR3 is TGTGCCAGCAGTCGGGACAAACCCTACGAGCAGTACTTC. Protein: CASSRDKPYEQYF.

CDR3: CASSYPRDRNEQFF. The CDR3 bases are TGTGCCAGCAGTTACCCCCGGGACAGAAATGAGCAGTTCTTC. This chain joins TRBV6-6 and TRBJ2-1; TRBD1 matches at 7 bases. The CDR3 totals 14 residues. The V gene end was trimmed by 2 bases and the J gene end by 7 bases; junction bases not matched to a gene: 5. Per germline, CDR1 MNHNY and CDR2 SVGAGI (reference sequence).

This clone was seen a single time. The genes are TRBV30 and TRBJ2-7, with D possibly TRBD1 on 6 matching bases. The CDR3 totals 14 residues. V was cut by 3 bases and J by 0 bases, with 12 bases left in between. Per germline, CDR1 GTSNPN and CDR2 SVGIG (reference sequence). The CDR3 DNA sequence: TGTGCCTGGAGCGTAACAGGGAGCTCCTACGAGCAGTACTTC. Translation: CAWSVTGSSYEQYF.

This clone was observed a single time. The chain is built from TRBV5-1 and TRBJ2-2, with TRBD1 matching over 7 bases. The V gene's germline CDR1 is SGHRS and CDR2 YFSETQ. CDR3 length equals 16 residues. The junction had 10 bases not matched to a gene; V was cut back by 3 bases and J by 5 bases. The CDR3 DNA reads as TGCGCCAGCAGCTCCCGGCCGGGACAGTCAACCGGGGAGCTGTTTTTT. This gives the protein CASSSRPGQSTGELFF.

This chain uses TRBV4-2 with TRBJ2-1, with 11 bases fitting TRBD2. V gave up 4 bases and J gave up 1 base; unmatched junction bases: 3. There are 16 residues in the CDR3. Germline CDR1 is LGHNA and CDR2 is YNFKEQ. In DNA form, the CDR3 reads TGTGCCAGCAGCCCGAGACTAGCGGGGTCCTACAATGAGCAGTTCTTC. Translating gives CASSPRLAGSYNEQFF.

The chain joins TRBV5-8 to TRBJ1-1; D is unclear. There are 13 residues in the CDR3. V was cut by 4 bases and J by 11 bases, with 18 bases left in between. CDR1 is SGHTS and CDR2 is YDEGEE in the germline V gene. CDR3 region: CASSLSGPGGAFF. In nucleotides, the CDR3 is TGTGCCAGCAGCCTGAGCGGGCCCGGCGGGGCTTTCTTT.

The chain combines TRBV6-6 with TRBJ1-5; TRBD1 matches at 8 bases. The CDR3 sequence is 15 residues long. Germline V gives CDR1 MNHNY, CDR2 SVGAGI (reference sequence). With V trimmed by 4 bases and J by 4 bases, 6 bases remained unmatched. CDR3 sequence reads: CASSSQGASNQPQHF. The DNA for the CDR3 is TGTGCCAGCAGTTCCCAGGGGGCATCAAATCAGCCCCAGCATTTT.

CDR3 loop: CASSPRPRIYEQYF. The CDR3 nucleotides are TGTGCCAGCAGCCCTCGTCCGCGGATTTACGAGCAGTACTTC. The chain recombines TRBV5-4 with TRBJ2-7, with D hard to call. The CDR3 has 14 residues. V shed 4 bases and J shed 4 bases, with 15 bases lying between them. Germline CDR1 reads SGHNT; CDR2 reads YYREEE (reference sequence).

This clone was detected once. The chain joins TRBV28 to TRBJ2-6; the match to TRBD1 covers 7 bases. The CDR3 consists of 15 residues. The germline gives CDR1 MDHEN, CDR2 SYDVKM. V was clipped by 6 bases and J by 3 bases; unmatched bases: 5. CDR3 in amino acids: CASRPQGVGANVLTF. For the CDR3, the DNA is TGTGCCAGCAGACCCCAGGGGGTTGGGGCCAACGTCCTGACTTTC.

The chain couples TRBV11-2 to TRBJ2-1; no firm D call. This CDR3 has 12 amino acids. The ends were cut back, 3 bases at V and 5 bases at J, with 5 bases in the middle. Germline V gene sequence: CDR1 SGHAT, CDR2 FQNNGV. CDR3 in amino acids: CASSFLNNEQFF. In DNA, the CDR3 is TGTGCCAGCAGCTTCCTTAACAATGAGCAGTTCTTC.

The sample holds one count of this clone. V gene TRBV19 combines with J gene TRBJ1-2; TRBD1 aligns across 8 bases. Per germline, CDR1 LNHDA and CDR2 SQIVND (reference sequence). The CDR3 totals 14 residues. V was clipped by 6 bases and J by 4 bases; unmatched bases: 7. The CDR3 DNA follows: TGTGCCAGTAGCGCAGGGACAGGCTCCTATGGCTACACCTTC. Protein: CASSAGTGSYGYTF.

This clone was detected only a few times. The chain is built from TRBV15 and TRBJ2-1, with D maybe TRBD2 (5 bases). The CDR3 runs 13 residues. Germline-derived CDR1 and CDR2 are LNHNV and YYDKDF (reference sequence). Deletions cut 0 bases from V and 8 bases from J, with 8 bases between. The CDR3 coding sequence is TGTGCCACCAGCAGAGATCCCGGGGATGAGCAGTTCTTC. This codes for CATSRDPGDEQFF.

The chain recombines TRBV4-1 with TRBJ2-7; D is unresolved. Trimming pared 0 bases from V and 5 bases from J, leaving 5 bases between. Germline V gives CDR1 MGHRA, CDR2 YSYEKL. The CDR3 contains 12 residues. CDR3 sequence: CASSQDSHEQYF. The CDR3 nucleotides are TGCGCCAGCAGCCAAGATAGCCACGAGCAGTACTTC.

V gene TRBV27 combines with J gene TRBJ1-4, with 11 bases lining up with TRBD1. The germline V gene has CDR1 MNHEY and CDR2 SMNVEV (reference sequence). This CDR3 contains 15 residues. With V trimmed by 6 bases and J by 7 bases, 7 bases remained unmatched. CDR3 coding DNA: TGTGCCAGCAGAACAAGGACAGGGGGCCGTGAAAAACTGTTTTTT. It translates to CASRTRTGGREKLFF. Full variable domain (outside the CDR3, taken from reference TRBV27 and TRBJ1-4): EAQVTQNPRYLITVTGKKLTVTCSQNMNHEYMSWYRQDPGLGLRQIYYSMNVEVTDKGDVPEGYKVSRKEKRNFPLILESPSPNQTSLYFCASRTRTGGREKLFFGSGTQLSVL.

This clone showed up just a few times. DNA of the CDR3: TGTGCCAGCAGCTCGTCGGGACAGGGTGTCCACGAGCAGTACTTC. Its translation is CASSSSGQGVHEQYF. The chain combines TRBV7-9 with TRBJ2-7; TRBD1 agrees at 9 bases. Germline V gives CDR1 SEHNR, CDR2 FQNEAQ (reference sequence). V gave up 4 bases and J gave up 5 bases; unmatched junction bases: 9. CDR3 size: 15 residues.

The gene calls are TRBV6-5 and TRBJ1-1; tentative D call: TRBD1 (6 bases). Germline CDR1 and CDR2: MNHEY and SVGAGI. The germline V and J ends were trimmed by 5 bases and 1 base, with 8 bases remaining between them. The CDR3 covers 13 residues. DNA of the CDR3: TGTGCCAGCAGTGACAGGAAGAACACTGAAGCTTTCTTT. Translated: CASSDRKNTEAFF.

The chain carries TRBV19 and TRBJ2-1, with a possible D match to TRBD2 (6 bases). V was cut by 11 bases and J by 4 bases, with 15 bases left in between. The CDR3 covers 13 residues. The germline V gene encodes CDR1 LNHDA and CDR2 SQIVND (reference sequence). The CDR3 spells CACSGRFYNEQFF. The CDR3 nucleotides read TGTGCCTGCTCCGGGAGATTTTACAATGAGCAGTTCTTC.

This rearrangement joins TRBV27 to TRBJ1-6; no firm D call. The V gene lost 3 bases and the J gene lost 0 bases, with 12 bases spanning the gap. The CDR3 runs to 17 residues. Germline CDR1 MNHEY, CDR2 SMNVEV (reference sequence). CDR3 protein: CASSFFGTSSYNSPLHF. CDR3 DNA: TGTGCCAGCAGTTTCTTTGGCACCAGCTCCTATAATTCACCCCTCCACTTT.

The chain joins TRBV18 to TRBJ1-1, with a weak D call TRBD1 (6 bases). V was clipped by 3 bases and J by 6 bases, with 8 bases between them. This CDR3 region has 12 residues. The germline gives CDR1 KGHSH, CDR2 LQKENI. This chain's CDR3 is CASSPGGPEAFF. The CDR3, as DNA: TGTGCCAGCTCACCGGGGGGGCCTGAAGCTTTCTTT. The full variable domain, in which reference TRBV18 and TRBJ1-1 provide the parts outside the CDR3, is NAGVMQNPRHLVRRRGQEARLRCSPMKGHSHVYWYRQLPEEGLKFMVYLQKENIIDESGMPKERFSAEFPKEGPSILRIQQVVRGDSAAYFCASSPGGPEAFFGQGTRLTVV.

The genes are TRBV7-9 and TRBJ1-1; 9 nucleotides agree with TRBD1. The CDR3 is 16 residues long. CDR1 SEHNR and CDR2 FQNEAQ come from the germline V gene (reference sequence). The ends lost 5 bases at V and 3 bases at J; junction bases unmatched: 10. In DNA form, the CDR3 reads TGTGCCAGCAGCCGAACAGGGGGCAGGGGGGACACTGAAGCTTTCTTT. Translated, it gives CASSRTGGRGDTEAFF. Based on the CDR3 plus reference TRBV7-9 and TRBJ1-1, the full variable domain is DTGVSQNPRHKITKRGQNVTFRCDPISEHNRLYWYRQTLGQGPEFLTYFQNEAQLEKSRLLSDRFSAERPKGSFSTLEIQRTEQGDSAMYLCASSRTGGRGDTEAFFGQGTRLTVV.

This chain's CDR3 is CATSRVRTAYGYTF. The CDR3 DNA sequence: TGTGCCACCAGCAGAGTGCGGACAGCATACGGCTACACCTTC. J is TRBJ1-2 and V is TRBV15; D may be TRBD1 (6 bases). Trimming stripped 1 base from V and 8 bases from J, with 14 bases between. The CDR3 has 14 amino acids. Germline loops: CDR1 LNHNV, CDR2 YYDKDF (reference sequence).